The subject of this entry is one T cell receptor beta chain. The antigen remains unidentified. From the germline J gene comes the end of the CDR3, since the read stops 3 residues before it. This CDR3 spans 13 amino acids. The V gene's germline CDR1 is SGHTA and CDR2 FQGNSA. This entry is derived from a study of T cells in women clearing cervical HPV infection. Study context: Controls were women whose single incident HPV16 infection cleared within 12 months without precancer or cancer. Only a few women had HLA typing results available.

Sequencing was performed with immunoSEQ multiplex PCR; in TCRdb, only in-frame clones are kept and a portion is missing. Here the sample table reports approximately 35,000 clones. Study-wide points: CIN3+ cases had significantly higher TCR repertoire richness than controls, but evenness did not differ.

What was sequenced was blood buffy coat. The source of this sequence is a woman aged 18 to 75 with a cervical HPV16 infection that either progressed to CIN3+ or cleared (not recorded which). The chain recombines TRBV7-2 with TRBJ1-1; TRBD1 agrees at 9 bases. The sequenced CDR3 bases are TGTGCCAGCAGCTTATACCTGGACAGGGGA. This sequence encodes CASSLYLDRG. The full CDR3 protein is CASSLYLDRGAFF.